This T cell receptor beta chain was obtained from a study of PD-1 blockade in classical Hodgkin lymphoma. Whole-study findings and limits: Exclusion applied to patients who initiated nivolumab less than 1 year following ASCT. Unlike CD8+ TCR diversity, which did not rise significantly by C4D1, CD4+ TCR diversity did. Patients who responded completely had about the same baseline diversity as newly diagnosed patients. Lower baseline TCR diversity was reported for newly diagnosed patients than for healthy donors.

Time point reported: cycle 4 day 1 (C4D1), after five to seven weeks of nivolumab. Brentuximab vedotin exposure varied among the patients, all of whom had relapsed after autologous stem cell transplantation. The V end was cut by 3 bases, the J end by 14 bases, with 15 bases between. The CDR3 extends over 12 amino acids. Germline CDR1 reads LNHDA; CDR2 reads SQIVND (reference sequence). As to this clone: Its specificity is unknown.

Assay: immunoSEQ multiplex PCR; the TCRdb copy retains only in-frame clones and omits some. The data show around 25,000 clones, around three quarters seen once. The sequence came from a human donor with classical Hodgkin lymphoma. The chain uses TRBV19 and TRBJ2-3, with D uncertain. The sample was peripheral blood mononuclear cells (PBMCs), taken before the fourth cycle of nivolumab. This CDR3 is CASSISGLLLYF. The CDR3 DNA reads TGTGCCAGTAGTATTTCAGGTCTTCTCTTGTATTTT.